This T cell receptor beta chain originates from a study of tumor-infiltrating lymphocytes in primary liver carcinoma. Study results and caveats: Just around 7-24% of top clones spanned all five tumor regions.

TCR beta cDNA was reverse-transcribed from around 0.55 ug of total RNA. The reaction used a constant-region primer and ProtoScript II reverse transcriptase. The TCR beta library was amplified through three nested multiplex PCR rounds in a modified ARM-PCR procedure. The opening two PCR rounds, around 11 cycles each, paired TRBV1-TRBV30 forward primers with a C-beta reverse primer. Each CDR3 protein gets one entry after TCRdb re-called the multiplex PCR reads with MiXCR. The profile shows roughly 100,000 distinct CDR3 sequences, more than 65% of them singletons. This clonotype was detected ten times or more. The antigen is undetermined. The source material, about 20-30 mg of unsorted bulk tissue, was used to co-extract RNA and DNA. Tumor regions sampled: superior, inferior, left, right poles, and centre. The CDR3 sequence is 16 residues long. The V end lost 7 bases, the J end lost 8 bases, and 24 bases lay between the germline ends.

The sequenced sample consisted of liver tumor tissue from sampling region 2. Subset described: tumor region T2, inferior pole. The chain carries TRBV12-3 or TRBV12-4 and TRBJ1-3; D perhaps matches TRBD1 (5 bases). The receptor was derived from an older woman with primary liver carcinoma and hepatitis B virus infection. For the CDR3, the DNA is TGTGCCAGCACCTGGGACCTTCGGGAAGGGGAGGACACCATATATTTT. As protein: CASTWDLREGEDTIYF.